This TCR beta chain stems from a study of CD8+ T cells in alopecia areata. Study outcomes and limitations: Among patients, TCR sharing was less clear than in mice, a difference possibly due in part to HLA diversity in the patient population.

cDNA reverse transcribed from extracted RNA served as the sequencing template. Profiling relied on immunoSEQ multiplex PCR, and the TCRdb table lists in-frame clones only, not all of them. The sample records 95,000 to 110,000 clones, 45% to 60% being singletons. V was clipped by 6 bases and J by 6 bases; unmatched bases: 10. Germline assignment: CDR1 SQVTM and CDR2 ANQGSEA. This CDR3 is built from 13 residues. This clone was detected only a few times. The antigen remains undetermined. Sequenced material: CD4+ T cells sorted from blood. This chain connects TRBV29-1 to TRBJ1-2; 7 nucleotides align to TRBD1. The receptor was isolated from a human donor in good health. In nucleotides, the CDR3 is TGCAGCGTCACATACACAGGGGCGAATGGCTACACCTTC. This encodes CSVTYTGANGYTF.